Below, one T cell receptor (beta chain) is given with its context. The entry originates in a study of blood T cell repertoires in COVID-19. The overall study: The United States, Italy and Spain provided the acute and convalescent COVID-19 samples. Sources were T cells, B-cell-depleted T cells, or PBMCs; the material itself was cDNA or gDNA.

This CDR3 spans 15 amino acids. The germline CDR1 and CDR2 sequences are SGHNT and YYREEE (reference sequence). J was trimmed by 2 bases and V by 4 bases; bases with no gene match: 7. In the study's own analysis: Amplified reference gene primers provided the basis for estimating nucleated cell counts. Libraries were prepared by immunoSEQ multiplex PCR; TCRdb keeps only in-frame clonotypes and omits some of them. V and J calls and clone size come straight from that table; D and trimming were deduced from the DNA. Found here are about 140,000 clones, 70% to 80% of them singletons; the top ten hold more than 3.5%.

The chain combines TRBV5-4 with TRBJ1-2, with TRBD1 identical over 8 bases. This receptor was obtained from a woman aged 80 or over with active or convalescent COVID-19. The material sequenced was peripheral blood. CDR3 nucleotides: TGTGCCAGCAGCCACGGCCAGGGGGCAAACTATGGCTACACCTTC. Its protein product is CASSHGQGANYGYTF.